This entry lists 14 T cell receptor beta chains sequenced from one sample in a study of cytomegalovirus exposure and HLA in healthy donors. The PCR contained 60 Vbeta and 13 Jbeta primers. Measured with immunoSEQ multiplex PCR; TCRdb has only the in-frame clones, and not every one. The sample records 150,000 to 200,000 clones, 65% to 85% being singletons. The material sequenced was PBMCs. These receptors all come from a woman aged 18-35 years in good health and CMV-seronegative.

The table lists this clone with a few counts. V is TRBV15 and J is TRBJ2-7; possibly TRBD1 for D (6 bases). This CDR3 has 15 amino acids. From germline, CDR1 is LNHNV and CDR2 YYDKDF (reference sequence). V lost 3 bases to trimming and J lost 2 bases, with 14 bases between them. This CDR3 is CATSSANRAPYEQYF. DNA for the CDR3: TGTGCCACCAGCAGCGCGAACAGGGCTCCCTACGAGCAGTACTTC.

The chain has TRBV2 and TRBJ2-1, with a tentative D call TRBD2 (6 bases). The length of the CDR3 is 13 residues. Trimming cost V 4 bases and J 12 bases, with 16 bases left between them. Looked up from germline, CDR1 is SNHLY and CDR2 is FYNNEI. CDR3 nucleotides: TGTGCCAGCAGTGGAGGACGGGAGATGGTGCAGTTCTTC. Its protein is CASSGGREMVQFF.

With respect to this clone: One end of the junction fails to match germline, which may point to a read error. The chain links TRBV5-1 to TRBJ1-2; D not resolved. Per germline, CDR1 SGHRS and CDR2 YFSETQ. This CDR3 has 17 amino acids. The CDR3 is CASRLGSWAADNYGYTF. CDR3 DNA: TGCGCCAGCAGATTGGGCTCATGGGCAGCAGATAACTATGGCTACACCTTC.

This rearrangement joins TRBV28 to TRBJ2-1, with D maybe TRBD2 (6 bases). Per germline, CDR1 MDHEN and CDR2 SYDVKM. The CDR3 sequence is 16 residues long. Deletions cut 8 bases from V and 5 bases from J, with 22 bases between. The chain's CDR3 is CASGNPRRERDNEQFF. CDR3 in DNA: TGTGCCAGCGGAAACCCCAGACGGGAGAGGGACAATGAGCAGTTCTTC.

The chain recombines TRBV28 with TRBJ2-7; D perhaps matches TRBD1 (5 bases). This CDR3 has 13 amino acids. The germline CDR1 and CDR2 sequences are MDHEN and SYDVKM. Deletions cut 1 base from V and 5 bases from J, with 9 bases between. The chain's CDR3 is CASSLLGANEQYF. Written as DNA, the CDR3 is TGTGCCAGCAGTTTATTAGGGGCCAACGAGCAGTACTTC.

This clone was detected only a few times. The V call is TRBV6-6, the J call TRBJ2-3; D is unresolved. From germline, CDR1 is MNHNY and CDR2 SVGAGI (reference sequence). CDR3 length equals 16 residues. The V and J ends lost 3 bases and 0 bases respectively, with 13 bases between them. CDR3 sequence: CASSYLGPRSTDTQYF. The CDR3 DNA follows: TGTGCCAGCAGTTATTTGGGCCCTCGGAGCACAGATACGCAGTATTTT.

This clone was counted only a few times. The chain uses TRBV5-1 and TRBJ2-7, with 13 positions matching TRBD2. The CDR3 is made up of 16 amino acids. Unmatched junction bases numbered 5, after V lost 3 bases and J lost 2 bases. Germline V CDR1 and CDR2: SGHRS, YFSETQ. The CDR3 is CASSSGTSGTTYEQYF. CDR3 sequence (DNA): TGCGCCAGCAGCTCCGGGACTAGCGGGACCACCTACGAGCAGTACTTC.

The chain is built from TRBV6-5 and TRBJ2-5, with 8 bases aligning to TRBD2. The junction had 4 bases not matched to a gene; V was cut back by 2 bases and J by 5 bases. CDR1 and CDR2 from the germline V gene are MNHEY and SVGAGI. The CDR3 runs 14 residues. The CDR3 loop is CASSYREGSETQYF. In nucleotides, the CDR3 is TGTGCCAGCAGTTACCGGGAGGGCTCGGAGACCCAGTACTTC.

The V gene is TRBV28, the J gene TRBJ2-5; D not certain. Trimming left V 6 bases short and J 5 bases short, with 16 bases between. Germline CDR1 and CDR2: MDHEN and SYDVKM. The CDR3 is 14 residues long. The CDR3 coding sequence is TGTGCCAGCAGCCAGAGTATGGAGAAGGAGACCCAGTACTTC. Translation gives CASSQSMEKETQYF.

V usage is TRBV5-1 and J usage is TRBJ1-2; 9 bases are shared with TRBD1. This CDR3 has 14 amino acids. V shed 4 bases and J 7 bases; nucleotides not matched to a gene: 8. Germline CDR1 is SGHRS and CDR2 is YFSETQ. CDR3 sequence reads: CASSPRDRVGGYTF. The CDR3 nucleotides read TGCGCCAGCAGCCCAAGGGACAGGGTCGGTGGCTACACCTTC. Full variable domain (rest looked up from reference TRBV5-1 and TRBJ1-2): KAGVTQTPRYLIKTRGQQVTLSCSPISGHRSVSWYQQTPGQGLQFLFEYFSETQRNKGNFPGRFSGRQFSNSRSEMNVSTLELGDSALYLCASSPRDRVGGYTFGSGTRLTVV.

The chain has TRBV27 and TRBJ2-5; 11 bases are shared with TRBD1. With V trimmed by 4 bases and J by 5 bases, 9 bases remained unmatched. The CDR3 has 16 amino acids. Germline loops: CDR1 MNHEY, CDR2 SMNVEV (reference sequence). CDR3 region: CASSSGQGVVGETQYF. The CDR3, as DNA: TGTGCCAGCAGTTCGGGACAGGGGGTGGTGGGTGAGACCCAGTACTTC.

V and J are TRBV30 and TRBJ2-5; TRBD2 aligns across 7 bases. Per the germline V gene, CDR1 is GTSNPN and CDR2 is SVGIG (reference sequence). V shed 8 bases and J 0 bases; nucleotides not matched to a gene: 9. The CDR3 consists of 14 residues. This chain's CDR3 is CAGTGGWNQETQYF. CDR3 coding DNA: TGTGCCGGCACCGGGGGGTGGAACCAAGAGACCCAGTACTTC.

This clone has only a few counts. The chain links TRBV28 to TRBJ1-2; D gene uncertain. The CDR3 totals 13 residues. The V and J ends lost 3 bases and 3 bases respectively, with 8 bases between them. CDR1 and CDR2 (germline): MDHEN, SYDVKM. In nucleotides, the CDR3 is TGTGCCAGCAGTTTGGGCAGAGACTATGGCTACACCTTC. It translates to CASSLGRDYGYTF.

The J gene is TRBJ1-2, the V gene TRBV7-9; 8 nucleotides match TRBD1. CDR1 and CDR2 (germline): SEHNR, FQNEAQ (reference sequence). Trimming took 5 bases from V and 6 from J; bases not matched to a gene: 8. The CDR3 runs 14 residues. The DNA for the CDR3 is TGTGCCAGCAGCCCTCAGGGGGCCTTCGATGGCTACACCTTC. Its protein is CASSPQGAFDGYTF.